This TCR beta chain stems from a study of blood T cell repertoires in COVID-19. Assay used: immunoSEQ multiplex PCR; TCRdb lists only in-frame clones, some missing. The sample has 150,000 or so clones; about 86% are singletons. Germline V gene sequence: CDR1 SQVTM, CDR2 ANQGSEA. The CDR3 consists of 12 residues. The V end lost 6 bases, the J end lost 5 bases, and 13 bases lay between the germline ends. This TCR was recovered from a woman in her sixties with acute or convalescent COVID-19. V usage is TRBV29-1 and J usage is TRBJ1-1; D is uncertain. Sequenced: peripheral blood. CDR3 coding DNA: TGCAGCGTCGCCCCGGGAGCTACTGAAGCTTTCTTT. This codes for CSVAPGATEAFF.